Presented here are 14 T cell receptor beta chains from one specimen sequenced in a study of cytomegalovirus exposure and HLA in healthy donors. Use of 60 Vbeta and 13 Jbeta primers characterized the PCR. Clones were read by immunoSEQ multiplex PCR, and TCRdb kept only the in-frame ones, dropping some. The data contain about 150,000 clones, 77% of them singletons. Source material: PBMCs. These receptors were taken from a male donor in good health and CMV-seronegative.

CDR3 DNA: TGTGCCAGTAGGACGACATGGGGGGTCTCCTACAATGAGCAGTTCTTC. This sequence encodes CASRTTWGVSYNEQFF. V is TRBV19 and J is TRBJ2-1; D might be TRBD2 (6 bases). Trimming stripped 6 bases from V and 0 bases from J, with 15 bases between. This CDR3 spans 16 amino acids. Germline V gene data show CDR1 as LNHDA and CDR2 as SQIVND (reference sequence).

The table lists this clone with a count of one. The chain has TRBV4-2 and TRBJ1-3, with D unclear. Trimming shortened V by 0 bases and J by 3 bases, and 9 bases separated the two germline ends. Germline V gene sequence: CDR1 LGHNA, CDR2 YNFKEQ. This CDR3 is 15 amino acids long. In nucleotides, the CDR3 is TGTGCCAGCAGCCAAGAATCCGGGGTTGGAAACACCATATATTTT. Protein sequence: CASSQESGVGNTIYF.

V gene TRBV5-1 combines with J gene TRBJ2-2, with 10 bases identical to TRBD1. Trimming cost V 3 bases and J 9 bases; bases outside gene matches: 8. Per the germline V gene, CDR1 is SGHRS and CDR2 is YFSETQ. The CDR3 contains 15 residues. The CDR3 DNA sequence: TGCGCCAGCAGCTCAGGGACAGGGGAGAGTCGGGAGCTGTTTTTT. Translating gives CASSSGTGESRELFF.

The rearrangement uses TRBV5-1 and TRBJ1-3, with 11 bases matching TRBD1. The CDR3 is made up of 16 amino acids. CDR1 and CDR2 from the germline V gene are SGHRS and YFSETQ. The ends lost 5 bases at V and 0 bases at J; junction bases unmatched: 4. CDR3 protein: CASRPGTGGSGNTIYF. CDR3 nucleotides: TGCGCCAGCAGACCAGGGACAGGGGGCTCTGGAAACACCATATATTTT.

On this clone itself: Relative to the germline gene, one junction end is altered; a read error may explain this. The chain is built from TRBV6-1 and TRBJ2-4; D perhaps matches TRBD1 (5 bases). Per germline, CDR1 MNHNS and CDR2 SASEGT. The CDR3 contains 13 residues. In nucleotides, the CDR3 is TGTGCCAGCAGTGACAGGGTCCAAAACAGTCAGTACTTC. Translation gives CASSDRVQNSQYF.

V gene TRBV2 combines with J gene TRBJ2-7; possible D gene TRBD1, 8 bases. Trimming pared 5 bases from V and 4 bases from J, leaving 18 bases between. This CDR3 contains 15 residues. The germline V gene encodes CDR1 SNHLY and CDR2 FYNNEI. CDR3 nucleotide sequence: TGTGCCAGCAGTACAGGGGGGGGGCGCGGATACGAGCAGTACTTC. It codes for CASSTGGGRGYEQYF. Using reference TRBV2 and TRBJ2-7 for the parts outside the CDR3, the full variable domain is EPEVTQTPSHQVTQMGQEVILRCVPISNHLYFYWYRQILGQKVEFLVSFYNNEISEKSEIFDDQFSVERPDGSNFTLKIRSTKLEDSAMYFCASSTGGGRGYEQYFGPGTRLTVT.

The rearrangement links TRBV10-2 to TRBJ2-1; no reliable D call. This CDR3 has 15 amino acids. The germline V and J ends were trimmed by 6 bases and 0 bases, with 12 bases remaining between them. Per germline, CDR1 WSHSY and CDR2 SAAADI. As DNA, the CDR3 is TGCGCCAGCAGAGTAGCCACCCCCTCCTACAATGAGCAGTTCTTC. Its protein product is CASRVATPSYNEQFF.

The rearrangement uses TRBV29-1 and TRBJ1-2; possible D gene TRBD1, 6 bases. Trimming took off 4 bases at V and 12 bases at J, with 15 bases between the two ends. The germline gives CDR1 SQVTM, CDR2 ANQGSEA. The CDR3 is made up of 11 amino acids. CDR3 protein: CSVVLQGRDTF. DNA for the CDR3: TGCAGCGTTGTCCTACAGGGACGGGACACCTTC.

V is TRBV19 and J is TRBJ2-7; TRBD2 agrees at 8 bases. The CDR3 sequence is 14 residues long. Trimming cost V 5 bases and J 1 base; bases outside gene matches: 4. The germline V gene has CDR1 LNHDA and CDR2 SQIVND (reference sequence). The DNA for the CDR3 is TGTGCCAGTAGTTGGAGACTAGCGTCCTACGAGCAGTACTTC. Translated: CASSWRLASYEQYF. Supplemented by reference TRBV19 and TRBJ2-7, the full variable domain reads DGGITQSPKYLFRKEGQNVTLSCEQNLNHDAMYWYRQDPGQGLRLIYYSQIVNDFQKGDIAEGYSVSREKKESFPLTVTSAQKNPTAFYLCASSWRLASYEQYFGPGTRLTVT.

This clone was detected only a few times. The chain is built from TRBV25-1 and TRBJ1-4; D might be TRBD1 (5 bases). The CDR3 totals 14 residues. V lost 3 bases and J lost 8, with 13 bases in between. Germline lookup yields CDR1 MGHDK and CDR2 SYGVNS. The CDR3 DNA reads TGTGCCAGCAGTGACACAGGTTCTCGGGAAAAACTGTTTTTT. Its protein is CASSDTGSREKLFF.

The CDR3 DNA reads as TGTGCCAGCAGCCAAGGGGGCCTCTACGAGCAGTACTTC. It yields the protein CASSQGGLYEQYF. The chain has TRBV9 and TRBJ2-7; 7 positions match TRBD1. CDR1 is SGDLS, CDR2 YYNGEE, per germline. This CDR3 has 13 amino acids. After removal of 4 bases from V and 3 bases from J, the junction contained 4 bases not matched to a gene.

In its sample, this clone was seen once. The chain carries TRBV7-3 and TRBJ2-1; 12 bases map to TRBD2. This CDR3 has 16 residues. Germline CDR1 and CDR2: SGHTA and FQGTGA. The V segment lost 0 bases and the J segment 12 bases; nucleotides outside the gene matches: 9. CDR3 sequence: CASSLTASGRGRGQFF. CDR3 nucleotide sequence: TGTGCCAGCAGCTTAACGGCTAGCGGGAGGGGCAGGGGGCAGTTCTTC.

The chain is built from TRBV4-3 and TRBJ2-1; no definite D call. The CDR3 is made up of 16 amino acids. Between the trimmed V and J ends, which lost 0 bases and 2 bases, there was a span of 11 bases. Germline-derived CDR1 and CDR2 are LGHNA and YSLEER. The CDR3 nucleotides are TGCGCCAGCAGCCAAGATCGGAGTCAACCCTACAATGAGCAGTTCTTC. It encodes CASSQDRSQPYNEQFF.

Only one count was recorded for this clone. V is TRBV13 and J is TRBJ1-4; D may be TRBD1 (5 bases). Germline values: CDR1 PRHDT, CDR2 FYEKMQ (reference sequence). The germline V and J ends were trimmed by 0 bases and 3 bases, with 14 bases remaining between them. CDR3 length equals 17 residues. The CDR3 coding sequence is TGTGCCAGCAGCTTAGGAGGCGGGGACGGGCCTAATGAAAAACTGTTTTTT. Amino acid sequence: CASSLGGGDGPNEKLFF.